One sample yielded the 8 T cell receptor beta chains listed below, sequenced in a study of early stage breast cancer tumors. Profiled with immunoSEQ multiplex PCR; TCRdb holds only in-frame clones, not every one. Of roughly 21,000 clones listed, around 76% are singletons. The sample was blood. Receptor source: a person between 60 and 70 years old with breast cancer.

This rearrangement joins TRBV11-1 to TRBJ1-2; 7 bases match TRBD1. Germline loops: CDR1 SGHAT, CDR2 FQDESV (reference sequence). V gave up 5 bases and J gave up 3 bases; unmatched junction bases: 3. The CDR3 is 13 residues long. The CDR3 here is CASSPGTDYGYTF. CDR3 nucleotides: TGTGCCAGCAGCCCCGGGACAGACTATGGCTACACCTTC.

This rearrangement joins TRBV19 to TRBJ2-1; D unresolved. V lost 1 base, J lost 9 bases, and 4 bases lay in between. There are 11 residues in the CDR3. CDR1 and CDR2 from the germline V gene are LNHDA and SQIVND (reference sequence). CDR3 protein: CASSIGVEQFF. The CDR3 region has the DNA TGTGCCAGTAGTATAGGGGTTGAGCAGTTCTTC.

The CDR3 sequence: CASSPNGDNLYEQYF. In DNA form, the CDR3 reads TGTGCCAGCAGCCCTAATGGGGACAATTTGTACGAGCAGTACTTC. V gene TRBV7-2 combines with J gene TRBJ2-7, with D possibly TRBD1 on 6 matching bases. The V end lost 5 bases, the J end lost 4 bases, and 18 bases lay between the germline ends. The germline V gene encodes CDR1 SGHTA and CDR2 FQGNSA. The CDR3 covers 15 residues. Looking up the rest from reference TRBV7-2 and TRBJ2-7 gives the full variable domain: GAGVSQSPSNKVTEKGKDVELRCDPISGHTALYWYRQSLGQGLEFLIYFQGNSAPDKSGLPSDRFSAERTGGSVSTLTIQRTQQEDSAVYLCASSPNGDNLYEQYFGPGTRLTVT.

The V call is TRBV19, the J call TRBJ2-1; no clear D gene. This CDR3 is 14 amino acids long. CDR1 and CDR2 from the germline V gene are LNHDA and SQIVND (reference sequence). V lost 1 base and J lost 9, with 13 bases in between. CDR3 loop: CASSIAGLLAEQFF. In DNA form, the CDR3 reads TGTGCCAGTAGTATAGCGGGCCTACTCGCTGAGCAGTTCTTC.

This clone appeared a few times. The chain combines TRBV29-1 with TRBJ2-7, with D possibly being TRBD1 (6 bases). The CDR3 extends over 13 amino acids. Germline V CDR1 and CDR2: SQVTM, ANQGSEA. Trimming pared 5 bases from V and 3 bases from J, leaving 14 bases between. DNA for the CDR3: TGCAGCGTTACCCCGGACAGCAACTACGAGCAGTACTTC. It encodes CSVTPDSNYEQYF.

There are a few counts of this clone. This specimen includes other DNA sequences encoding the same CDR3. DNA of the CDR3: TGTGCCAGCAGCACCGGACAGGCCATCGCAGATACGCAGTATTTT. Its protein product is CASSTGQAIADTQYF. This rearrangement joins TRBV7-9 to TRBJ2-3; 7 positions agree with TRBD1. The trim removed 5 bases at V and 4 bases at J, leaving 9 bases unmatched. The CDR3 contains 15 residues. Germline CDR1 reads SEHNR; CDR2 reads FQNEAQ (reference sequence). Drawing the rest from reference TRBV7-9 and TRBJ2-3, the complete variable domain is DTGVSQNPRHKITKRGQNVTFRCDPISEHNRLYWYRQTLGQGPEFLTYFQNEAQLEKSRLLSDRFSAERPKGSFSTLEIQRTEQGDSAMYLCASSTGQAIADTQYFGPGTRLTVL.

This clone appeared a single time. The V call is TRBV6-1, the J call TRBJ1-4; D is perhaps TRBD1 (5 bases). Germline V gene data show CDR1 as MNHNS and CDR2 as SASEGT. Trimming pared 4 bases from V and 8 bases from J, leaving 20 bases between. The CDR3 length is 16 residues. The CDR3 DNA sequence: TGTGCCAGCAGTGTTTTACCGGGACTGACTAGCGAAAAACTGTTTTTT. Translation: CASSVLPGLTSEKLFF.

The genes are TRBV2 and TRBJ2-1; a weak D match, TRBD1 (6 bases). Trimming took 2 bases from V and 8 from J, leaving 13 bases between them. The germline gives CDR1 SNHLY, CDR2 FYNNEI. The CDR3 runs to 14 residues. The CDR3 sequence: CASSEQGTFYEQFF. DNA for the CDR3: TGTGCCAGCAGTGAACAAGGGACATTCTATGAGCAGTTCTTC.